Presented here are 14 T cell receptor beta chains from one specimen sequenced in a study of blood T cell repertoires in COVID-19. Method: immunoSEQ multiplex PCR; TCRdb's copy keeps in-frame clones and lacks some. Of approximately 200,000 clones in the sample, around 80% were seen once. Sequencing was done on a sample of peripheral blood. The origin of the receptors is a human donor with acute or convalescent COVID-19. The donor label of this sample is uncertain.

The chain carries TRBV18 and TRBJ2-2; D not certain. Trimming removed 0 bases at V and 1 base at J, with 6 bases between. The CDR3 sequence is 15 residues long. Germline loops: CDR1 KGHSH, CDR2 LQKENI. The DNA for the CDR3 is TGTGCCAGCTCACCACCCGGTCGGAACACCGGGGAGCTGTTTTTT. It translates to CASSPPGRNTGELFF.

The chain is built from TRBV6-2 or TRBV6-3 and TRBJ1-2; 8 bases are a match to TRBD1. This CDR3 has 14 residues. In germline, CDR1 is MNHEY, CDR2 SVGEGT. J gave up 8 bases and V 4 bases, and 9 bases lay outside the gene matches. The CDR3 protein is CASSFSGQGGGYTF. Written as DNA, the CDR3 is TGTGCCAGCAGTTTCAGCGGACAGGGCGGCGGCTACACCTTC.

Only a few counts were recorded for this clone. The J gene is TRBJ1-5, the V gene TRBV28; 8 bases fit TRBD1. CDR1 and CDR2 from the germline V gene are MDHEN and SYDVKM. V lost 2 bases, J lost 7 bases, and 7 bases stayed unmatched. The CDR3 sequence is 15 residues long. CDR3 region: CASSLVDRVMQPQHF. The CDR3 region has the DNA TGTGCCAGCAGTTTAGTGGACAGGGTCATGCAGCCCCAGCATTTT.

The chain carries TRBV6-6 and TRBJ1-6; D is unresolved. V was trimmed by 0 bases and J by 5 bases, leaving 11 bases between them. The CDR3 sequence is 16 residues long. The germline V gene encodes CDR1 MNHNY and CDR2 SVGAGI (reference sequence). This CDR3 is CASSYSGSGNNSPLHF. The CDR3 nucleotides read TGTGCCAGCAGTTACTCTGGCTCGGGGAATAATTCACCCCTCCACTTT.

The rearrangement joins TRBV5-1 to TRBJ2-5; tentatively, D is TRBD1 (6 bases). Germline loops: CDR1 SGHRS, CDR2 YFSETQ. Trimming shortened V by 0 bases and J by 3 bases, and 9 bases separated the two germline ends. The CDR3 consists of 14 residues. The CDR3 region is CASSLGRGKETQYF. CDR3 DNA sequence: TGCGCCAGCAGCTTGGGCAGGGGAAAAGAGACCCAGTACTTC.

V and J are TRBV2 and TRBJ2-7; 8 bases align to TRBD1. V shed 5 bases and J 0 bases; nucleotides not matched to a gene: 3. The CDR3 sequence is 14 residues long. CDR1 SNHLY and CDR2 FYNNEI come from the germline V gene. DNA of the CDR3: TGTGCCAGCAGTTCAGGGGGCCCCTCCTACGAGCAGTACTTC. It yields the protein CASSSGGPSYEQYF.

The gene calls are TRBV24-1 and TRBJ2-3; 13 bases are a match to TRBD2. V gave up 3 bases and J gave up 3 bases; unmatched junction bases: 8. Germline V gene data show CDR1 as KGHDR and CDR2 as SFDVKD. This CDR3 comprises 18 residues. In nucleotides, the CDR3 is TGTGCCACCAGTGATACCGGGACTAGCGGGATCGGAACAGATACGCAGTATTTT. Translating gives CATSDTGTSGIGTDTQYF.

This rearrangement joins TRBV18 to TRBJ2-7; maybe TRBD1 (6 bases). This CDR3 contains 14 residues. V was clipped by 3 bases and J by 5 bases, with 14 bases between them. Germline CDR1 reads KGHSH; CDR2 reads LQKENI. CDR3 amino acids: CASSPFRGNHEQYF. The CDR3 DNA sequence: TGTGCCAGCTCACCCTTCAGGGGCAACCACGAGCAGTACTTC. The full variable domain, with the rest looked up from reference TRBV18 and TRBJ2-7, is NAGVMQNPRHLVRRRGQEARLRCSPMKGHSHVYWYRQLPEEGLKFMVYLQKENIIDESGMPKERFSAEFPKEGPSILRIQQVVRGDSAAYFCASSPFRGNHEQYFGPGTRLTVT.

The CDR3 sequence: CASSEIHVGSSYEQYF. The DNA of the CDR3 is TGCGCCAGCAGTGAGATCCACGTTGGGAGCTCCTACGAGCAGTACTTC. The chain couples TRBV10-1 to TRBJ2-7; the D gene is possibly TRBD2 (5 bases). Trimming shortened V by 2 bases and J by 0 bases, and 14 bases separated the two germline ends. Germline loops: CDR1 WNHNN, CDR2 SYGVQD (reference sequence). CDR3 length: 16 residues.

The gene calls are TRBV5-4 and TRBJ2-2; D is possibly TRBD2 (5 bases). The germline V and J ends were trimmed by 3 bases and 2 bases, with 11 bases remaining between them. The germline V gene encodes CDR1 SGHNT and CDR2 YYREEE (reference sequence). This CDR3 comprises 15 residues. CDR3 nucleotides: TGTGCCAGCAGCTCCGGAGGCCTCAACACCGGGGAGCTGTTTTTT. Translated: CASSSGGLNTGELFF. The full variable domain, with the rest looked up from reference TRBV5-4 and TRBJ2-2, is ETGVTQSPTHLIKTRGQQVTLRCSSQSGHNTVSWYQQALGQGPQFIFQYYREEENGRGNFPPRFSGLQFPNYSSELNVNALELDDSALYLCASSSGGLNTGELFFGEGSRLTVL.

This chain uses TRBV19 with TRBJ1-2, with D unresolved. Between the trimmed V and J ends, which lost 1 base and 4 bases, there was a span of 13 bases. Germline lookup yields CDR1 LNHDA and CDR2 SQIVND (reference sequence). The CDR3 sequence is 15 residues long. CDR3 coding DNA: TGTGCCAGTAGTATAGTAGGCGGGATGGTCTATGGCTACACCTTC. This sequence encodes CASSIVGGMVYGYTF.

This clone was seen just once. The chain joins TRBV27 to TRBJ1-4, with TRBD1 matching over 8 bases. Germline CDR1 reads MNHEY; CDR2 reads SMNVEV (reference sequence). The junction had 2 bases not matched to a gene; V was cut back by 2 bases and J by 0 bases. The CDR3 totals 16 residues. The CDR3 region is CASSLQGAATNEKLFF. The CDR3 DNA is TGTGCCAGCAGTTTACAGGGGGCAGCAACTAATGAAAAACTGTTTTTT.

The gene calls are TRBV7-2 and TRBJ2-1, with D perhaps matching TRBD1 (5 bases). V shed 3 bases and J shed 7 bases, with 10 bases lying between them. The CDR3 extends over 13 amino acids. CDR1 and CDR2 from the germline V gene are SGHTA and FQGNSA. The DNA for the CDR3 is TGTGCCAGCAGCTTTCAACCAGGGAATGAGCAGTTCTTC. Translation: CASSFQPGNEQFF. Supplemented by reference TRBV7-2 and TRBJ2-1, the full variable domain reads GAGVSQSPSNKVTEKGKDVELRCDPISGHTALYWYRQSLGQGLEFLIYFQGNSAPDKSGLPSDRFSAERTGGSVSTLTIQRTQQEDSAVYLCASSFQPGNEQFFGPGTRLTVL.

The V call is TRBV29-1, the J call TRBJ1-3; D remains unclear. Trimming left V 2 bases short and J 0 bases short, with 8 bases between. Germline lookup yields CDR1 SQVTM and CDR2 ANQGSEA. The CDR3 consists of 14 residues. The CDR3 loop reads CSVETRISGNTIYF. The CDR3 region has the DNA TGCAGCGTTGAAACCAGGATCTCTGGAAACACCATATATTTT.